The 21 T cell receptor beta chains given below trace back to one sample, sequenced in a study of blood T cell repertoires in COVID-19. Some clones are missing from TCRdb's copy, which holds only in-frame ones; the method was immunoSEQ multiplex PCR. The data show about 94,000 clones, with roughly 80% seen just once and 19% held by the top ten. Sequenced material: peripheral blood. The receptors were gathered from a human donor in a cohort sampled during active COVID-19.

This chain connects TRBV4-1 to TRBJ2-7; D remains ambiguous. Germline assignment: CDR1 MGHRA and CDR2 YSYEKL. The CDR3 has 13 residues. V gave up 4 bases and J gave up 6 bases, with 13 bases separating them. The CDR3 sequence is CASSLQPRSEQYF. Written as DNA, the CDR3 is TGCGCCAGCAGCCTCCAACCCCGGTCCGAGCAGTACTTC.

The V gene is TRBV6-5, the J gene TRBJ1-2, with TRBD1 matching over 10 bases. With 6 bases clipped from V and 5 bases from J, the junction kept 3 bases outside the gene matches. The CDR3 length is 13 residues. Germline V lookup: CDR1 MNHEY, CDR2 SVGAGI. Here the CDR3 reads CASRRQGAYGYTF. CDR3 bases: TGTGCCAGCAGGAGACAGGGGGCATATGGCTACACCTTC.

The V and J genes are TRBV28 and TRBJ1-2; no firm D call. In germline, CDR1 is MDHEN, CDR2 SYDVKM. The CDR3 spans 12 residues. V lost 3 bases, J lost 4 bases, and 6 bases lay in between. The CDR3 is CASSFSGYGYTF. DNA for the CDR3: TGTGCCAGCAGTTTCTCCGGCTATGGCTACACCTTC.

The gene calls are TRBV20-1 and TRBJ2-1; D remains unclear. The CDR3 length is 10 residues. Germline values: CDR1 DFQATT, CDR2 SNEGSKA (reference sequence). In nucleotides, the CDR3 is TGCAGCCCTTCCCTCCGTGAGCAGTTCTTC. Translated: CSPSLREQFF.

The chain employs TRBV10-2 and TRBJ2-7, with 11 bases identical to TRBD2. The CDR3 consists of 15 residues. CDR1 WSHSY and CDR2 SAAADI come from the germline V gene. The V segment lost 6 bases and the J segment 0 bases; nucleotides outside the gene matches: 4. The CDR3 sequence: CASRDLAGGSYEQYF. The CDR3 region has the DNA TGCGCCAGCAGGGACCTAGCGGGGGGCTCCTACGAGCAGTACTTC.

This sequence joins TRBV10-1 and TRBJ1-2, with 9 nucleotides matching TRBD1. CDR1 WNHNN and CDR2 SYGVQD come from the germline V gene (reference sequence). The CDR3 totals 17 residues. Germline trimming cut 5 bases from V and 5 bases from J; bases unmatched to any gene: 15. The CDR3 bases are TGCGCCAGCAGTCCAATTCAAGGACAGGGGCAACTTTATGGCTACACCTTC. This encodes CASSPIQGQGQLYGYTF.

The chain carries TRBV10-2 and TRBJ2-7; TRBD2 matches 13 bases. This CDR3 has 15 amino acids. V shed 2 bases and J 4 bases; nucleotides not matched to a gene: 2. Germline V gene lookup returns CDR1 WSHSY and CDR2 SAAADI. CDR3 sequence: CASSEGLAGVYEQYF. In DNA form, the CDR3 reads TGCGCCAGCAGTGAGGGACTAGCGGGGGTTTACGAGCAGTACTTC.

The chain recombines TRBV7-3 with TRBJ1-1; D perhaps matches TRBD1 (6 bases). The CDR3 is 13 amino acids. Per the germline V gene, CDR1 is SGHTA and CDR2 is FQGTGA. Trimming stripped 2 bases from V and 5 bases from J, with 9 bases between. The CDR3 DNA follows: TGTGCCAGCAGCTTATCAGGGGATACTGAAGCTTTCTTT. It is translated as CASSLSGDTEAFF.

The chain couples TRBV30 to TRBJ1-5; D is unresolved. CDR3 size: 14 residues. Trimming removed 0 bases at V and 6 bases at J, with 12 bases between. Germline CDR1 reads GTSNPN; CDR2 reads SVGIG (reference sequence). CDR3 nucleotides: TGTGCCTGGAGTGTACCCGGGGTTCGTCAGCCCCAGCATTTT. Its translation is CAWSVPGVRQPQHF.

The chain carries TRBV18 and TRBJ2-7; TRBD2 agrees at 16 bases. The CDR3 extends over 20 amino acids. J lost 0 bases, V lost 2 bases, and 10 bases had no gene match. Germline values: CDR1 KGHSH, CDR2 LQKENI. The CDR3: CASSPTPGTSGRESSYEQYF. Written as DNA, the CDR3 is TGTGCCAGCTCACCAACGCCTGGGACTAGCGGGAGGGAGAGCTCCTACGAGCAGTACTTC. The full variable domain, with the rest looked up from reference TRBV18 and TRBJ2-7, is NAGVMQNPRHLVRRRGQEARLRCSPMKGHSHVYWYRQLPEEGLKFMVYLQKENIIDESGMPKERFSAEFPKEGPSILRIQQVVRGDSAAYFCASSPTPGTSGRESSYEQYFGPGTRLTVT.

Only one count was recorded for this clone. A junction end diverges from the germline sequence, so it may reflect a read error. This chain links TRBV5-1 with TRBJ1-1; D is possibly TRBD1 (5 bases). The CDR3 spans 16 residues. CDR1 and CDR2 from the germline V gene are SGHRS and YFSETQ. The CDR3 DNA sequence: TGCGCCAGCAGCTTGGGTCAGGGCGGTAAGAACAATGAAGCTTTCTTT. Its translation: CASSLGQGGKNNEAFF.

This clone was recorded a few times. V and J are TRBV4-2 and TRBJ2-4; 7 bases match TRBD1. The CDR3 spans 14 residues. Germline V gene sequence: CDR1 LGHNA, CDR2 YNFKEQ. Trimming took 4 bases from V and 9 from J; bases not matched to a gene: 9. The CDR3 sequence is CASSPELQGSIQYF. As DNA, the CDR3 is TGTGCCAGCAGCCCAGAACTACAGGGGAGCATTCAGTACTTC.

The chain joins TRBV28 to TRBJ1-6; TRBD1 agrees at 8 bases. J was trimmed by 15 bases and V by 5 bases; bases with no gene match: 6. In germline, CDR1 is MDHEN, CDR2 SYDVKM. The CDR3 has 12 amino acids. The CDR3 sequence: CASSQNDRGLHF. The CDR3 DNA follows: TGTGCCAGCAGTCAAAACGACAGGGGCCTCCACTTT.

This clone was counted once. CDR3 sequence: CAWSRGGSTGELFF. The CDR3, as DNA: TGTGCCTGGAGTCGCGGGGGAAGCACCGGGGAGCTGTTTTTT. This chain uses TRBV30 with TRBJ2-2; 7 bases line up with TRBD2. The CDR3 contains 14 residues. V shed 2 bases and J 4 bases; nucleotides not matched to a gene: 4. The germline V gene encodes CDR1 GTSNPN and CDR2 SVGIG (reference sequence).

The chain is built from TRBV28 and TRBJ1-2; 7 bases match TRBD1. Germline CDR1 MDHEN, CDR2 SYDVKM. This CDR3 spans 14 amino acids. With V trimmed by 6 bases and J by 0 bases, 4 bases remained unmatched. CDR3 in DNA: TGTGCCAGCAGGACAGGGACAGCTAACTATGGCTACACCTTC. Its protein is CASRTGTANYGYTF.

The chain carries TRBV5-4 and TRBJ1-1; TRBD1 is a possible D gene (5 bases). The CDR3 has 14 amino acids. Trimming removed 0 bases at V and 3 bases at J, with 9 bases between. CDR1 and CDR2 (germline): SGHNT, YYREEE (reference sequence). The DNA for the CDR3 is TGTGCCAGCAGCTTGGGGGGAGGGGACACTGAAGCTTTCTTT. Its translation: CASSLGGGDTEAFF.

CDR3 sequence (DNA): TGTGCCAGCAGTTGGGGACAGCGAAACTATGGCTACACCTTC. This encodes CASSWGQRNYGYTF. The V and J genes are TRBV28 and TRBJ1-2; 7 bases align to TRBD1. Unmatched junction bases numbered 4, after V lost 4 bases and J lost 2 bases. CDR1 is MDHEN and CDR2 is SYDVKM in the germline V gene. The CDR3 is made up of 14 amino acids.

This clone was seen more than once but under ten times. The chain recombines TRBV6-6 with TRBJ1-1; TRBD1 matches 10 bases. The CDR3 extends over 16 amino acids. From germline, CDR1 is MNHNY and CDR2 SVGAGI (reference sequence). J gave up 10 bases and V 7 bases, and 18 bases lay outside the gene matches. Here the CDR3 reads CASTRWQAGTGEGAFF. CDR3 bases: TGTGCCAGCACCCGCTGGCAAGCGGGGACAGGGGAAGGAGCTTTCTTT.

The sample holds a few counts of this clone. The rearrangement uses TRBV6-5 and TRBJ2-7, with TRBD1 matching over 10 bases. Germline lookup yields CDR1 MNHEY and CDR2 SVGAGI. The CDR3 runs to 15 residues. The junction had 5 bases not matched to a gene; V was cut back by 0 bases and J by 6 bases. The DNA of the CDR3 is TGTGCCAGCAGTTACTCGCGACAGGGGGCGGCCGAGCAGTACTTC. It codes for CASSYSRQGAAEQYF.

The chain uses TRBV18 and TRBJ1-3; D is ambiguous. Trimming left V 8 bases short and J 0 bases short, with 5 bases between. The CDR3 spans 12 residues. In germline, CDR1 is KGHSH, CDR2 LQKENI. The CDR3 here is CASTNSGNTIYF. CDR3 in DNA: TGTGCCAGCACTAACTCTGGAAACACCATATATTTT.

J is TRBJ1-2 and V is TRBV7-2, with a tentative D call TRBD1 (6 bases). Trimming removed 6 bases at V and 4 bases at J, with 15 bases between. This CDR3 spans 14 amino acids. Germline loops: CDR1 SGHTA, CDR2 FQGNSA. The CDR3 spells CASRHSGTTYGYTF. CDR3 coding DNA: TGTGCCAGCAGACATTCCGGGACAACCTATGGCTACACCTTC.